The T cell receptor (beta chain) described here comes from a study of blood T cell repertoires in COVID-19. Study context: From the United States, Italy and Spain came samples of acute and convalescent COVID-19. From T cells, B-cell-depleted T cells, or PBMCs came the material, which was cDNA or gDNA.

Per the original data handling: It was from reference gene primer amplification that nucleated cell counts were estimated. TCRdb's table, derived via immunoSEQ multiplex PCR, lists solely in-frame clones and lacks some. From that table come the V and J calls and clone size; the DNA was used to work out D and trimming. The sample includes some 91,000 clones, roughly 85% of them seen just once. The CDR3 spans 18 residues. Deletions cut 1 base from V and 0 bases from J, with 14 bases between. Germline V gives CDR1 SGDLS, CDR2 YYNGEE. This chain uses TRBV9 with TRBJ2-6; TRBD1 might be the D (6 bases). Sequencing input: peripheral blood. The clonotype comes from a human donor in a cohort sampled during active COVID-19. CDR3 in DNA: TGTGCCAGCAGCGTAAGCCTACAGGGAAACTCTGGGGCCAACGTCCTGACTTTC. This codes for CASSVSLQGNSGANVLTF.